Below are 9 T cell receptor beta chains sequenced from a single sample in a study of blood T cell repertoires in COVID-19 (dated by TCRdb to the early 2020s). Libraries were constructed by the immunoSEQ multiplex PCR assay. Here the immuneACCESS table is served through TCRdb, limited to in-frame sequences with V and J called. Missing clones are a known gap in these copies; in checked studies unresolved V genes cover under half, and the rest lacks a known reason. The sample table shows 60,000 to 75,000 clones, and roughly 72% are seen once. The ten largest clones take up around 6.4% of the sample. Sequencing used peripheral blood. The receptors originated from a woman aged 45-65 years with active or convalescent COVID-19.

The V call is TRBV19, the J call TRBJ1-1; possibly TRBD1 for D (6 bases). CDR1 and CDR2 (germline): LNHDA, SQIVND (reference sequence). The CDR3 covers 15 residues. V was trimmed by 4 bases and J by 0 bases, leaving 12 bases between them. CDR3 nucleotides: TGTGCCAGTAGTACACAGGGAACTATGAACACTGAAGCTTTCTTT. It codes for CASSTQGTMNTEAFF.

V usage is TRBV3-1 (or the pseudogene TRBV3-2) and J usage is TRBJ1-5, with a tentative D call TRBD1 (5 bases). The V end lost 4 bases, the J end lost 5 bases, and 6 bases lay between the germline ends. CDR1 and CDR2 from the germline V gene are LGHDT and YNNKEL (reference sequence). The CDR3 totals 12 residues. The CDR3 coding sequence is TGTGCCAGCAGCCGGGGGGATCAGCCCCAGCATTTT. It translates to CASSRGDQPQHF.

The chain joins TRBV20-1 to TRBJ2-5; the D is unclear. CDR3 length: 11 residues. The germline V gene encodes CDR1 DFQATT and CDR2 SNEGSKA (reference sequence). V shed 4 bases and J shed 3 bases, with 6 bases lying between them. This chain's CDR3 is CSATPKETQYF. The DNA for the CDR3 is TGCAGTGCTACCCCTAAAGAGACCCAGTACTTC.

This clone was counted only a few times. V gene TRBV6-2 or TRBV6-3 combines with J gene TRBJ2-1, with a weak D call TRBD1 (5 bases). The germline V and J ends were trimmed by 1 base and 8 bases, with 6 bases remaining between them. Germline V lookup: CDR1 MNHEY, CDR2 SVGEGT. This CDR3 is 12 amino acids long. CDR3 protein: CASSYLGHEQFF. The CDR3 DNA reads TGTGCCAGCAGTTACTTGGGGCATGAGCAGTTCTTC.

V gene TRBV27 combines with J gene TRBJ1-5; D might be TRBD1 (6 bases). The CDR3 is 18 amino acids. The V gene's germline CDR1 is MNHEY and CDR2 SMNVEV (reference sequence). Trimming cost V 2 bases and J 2 bases, with 19 bases left between them. DNA of the CDR3: TGTGCCAGCAGTTTAGGGACACCCGGGAGGGATCGCAATCAGCCCCAGCATTTT. Protein: CASSLGTPGRDRNQPQHF.

This clone was seen more than once but under ten times. The chain carries TRBV18 and TRBJ2-4; 11 nucleotides agree with TRBD1. The CDR3 runs 15 residues. Germline CDR1 KGHSH, CDR2 LQKENI. After removal of 2 bases from V and 6 bases from J, the junction contained 3 bases not matched to a gene. CDR3 loop: CASSPLGQGGNIQYF. In nucleotides, the CDR3 is TGTGCCAGCTCACCATTGGGACAGGGGGGAAACATTCAGTACTTC.

This rearrangement joins TRBV19 to TRBJ1-1; a possible D gene is TRBD1 (6 bases). Germline CDR1 LNHDA, CDR2 SQIVND (reference sequence). V gave up 5 bases and J gave up 4 bases, with 11 bases separating them. The length of the CDR3 is 13 residues. The CDR3 DNA reads as TGTGCCAGTAGTCTGCGGGGGGCCACTGAAGCTTTCTTT. The encoded protein is CASSLRGATEAFF.

The V gene is TRBV6-5, the J gene TRBJ2-3, with D possibly TRBD1 on 5 matching bases. The CDR3 sequence is 15 residues long. Germline V gene data show CDR1 as MNHEY and CDR2 as SVGAGI. The V and J ends lost 7 bases and 1 base respectively, with 15 bases between them. The CDR3 here is CASNVGPYGTDTQYF. The CDR3 coding sequence is TGTGCCAGCAATGTGGGGCCTTATGGCACAGATACGCAGTATTTT.

This clone showed up just a few times. The chain couples TRBV5-1 to TRBJ1-4, with 7 bases fitting TRBD1. CDR1 and CDR2 (germline): SGHRS, YFSETQ. V shed 4 bases and J 8 bases; nucleotides not matched to a gene: 5. This CDR3 comprises 13 residues. CDR3 nucleotides: TGCGCCAGCAGCGACAGGGCTGGGGAAAAACTGTTTTTT. It yields the protein CASSDRAGEKLFF.